This TCR beta chain was retrieved from a study of T cells in Graves' hyperthyroidism and ophthalmopathy. Amplification yielded TCR beta CDR3 regions, with RNA transcripts as the source. When the TCR CDR3 underwent first-round RT-PCR, the HTBI primer set was used. One entry per CDR3 protein, called by TCRdb with MiXCR from the multiplex PCR reads. The table records just under 750,000 distinct CDR3 sequences, roughly 32% of them present only once. This clonotype was recorded many times. This CDR3 comprises 15 residues. V trimming: 4 bases; J trimming: 6 bases; junction bases outside the gene matches: 11. Germline V CDR1 and CDR2: SGHDT, YYEEEE.

This TCR was sampled from a woman aged 40 to 49 with Graves' hyperthyroidism. The chain is built from TRBV5-6 and TRBJ2-7; 9 nucleotides line up with TRBD1. The sequencing input was blood. Here the CDR3 DNA reads TGTGCCAGCAGCGGATTGGGACAGGGCATAGGCGAGCAGTACTTC. Protein product: CASSGLGQGIGEQYF.